The present T cell receptor beta chain was sequenced within a study of T cells after yellow fever vaccination. Via MiXCR, TCRdb re-called the 5' RACE reads, giving one row per CDR3 protein. The sample has about 630,000 distinct CDR3 sequences; about 12% are singletons. V gave up 6 bases and J gave up 0 bases, with 11 bases separating them. Germline-derived CDR1 and CDR2 are MNHNS and SASEGT. This CDR3 is built from 14 residues. The chain couples TRBV6-1 to TRBJ1-2, with D hard to call. The source material was PBMCs, sampled on the day of the yellow fever booster vaccination. This TCR was sampled from a man aged 30 to 45 who received the YFV17D yellow fever vaccine. This chain's CDR3 is CASSGRTSNYGYTF. DNA of the CDR3: TGTGCCAGCAGCGGGAGAACTTCTAACTATGGCTACACCTTC.